This T cell receptor (beta chain) was sequenced in a study of blood T cell repertoires in COVID-19. For the study at large: The samples span acute and convalescent COVID-19 from the United States, Italy and Spain. Sample material is recorded as cDNA or gDNA derived from T cells, B-cell-depleted T cells, or PBMCs.

Assay: immunoSEQ multiplex PCR; the TCRdb copy retains only in-frame clones and omits some. The sample has approximately 150,000 clones, roughly nine tenths seen once. The CDR3 length is 14 residues. Germline loops: CDR1 LGHNT, CDR2 FRNRAP. The germline V and J ends were trimmed by 5 bases and 4 bases, with 14 bases remaining between them. Sequencing was done on a sample of peripheral blood. J is TRBJ2-5 and V is TRBV12-5; maybe TRBD1 (5 bases). The sequence derives from a human donor in a cohort sampled during active COVID-19. The CDR3 nucleotides are TGTGCTAGTGGTCCCGGAACAGGTAGAGAGACCCAGTACTTC. It specifies CASGPGTGRETQYF.